This TCR beta chain was obtained from a study of T cells in Graves' hyperthyroidism and ophthalmopathy. Study at large: Blood from the periphery was taken at initial diagnosis, before any treatment.

The source material, RNA transcripts, was used to amplify TCR beta CDR3 regions. First-round RT-PCR with HTBI primers amplified the TCR CDR3 region. TCRdb passed the multiplex PCR reads through MiXCR, listing each CDR3 protein once. Seen here are around 430,000 distinct CDR3 sequences, more than 13% observed once, and the top ten hold approximately 32%. Diagnoses were made from clinical symptoms, serum measures (thyroxine and TRAb), thyroid ultrasound and orbital computed tomography. The CDR3 sequence is 14 residues long. Germline CDR1 is WNHNN and CDR2 is SYGVQD (reference sequence). The V end was cut by 3 bases, the J end by 6 bases, with 15 bases between. Notes on this clonotype: The target antigen is unknown. A read error may be the cause here, since a much bigger clone is one base away.

General study results and limits: Before onset, ophthalmopathy was predicted by the model a median around 6 months earlier.

Specimen: blood. The clonotype comes from a woman younger than 45 with Graves' hyperthyroidism. The chain couples TRBV10-1 to TRBJ2-7, with D tentatively TRBD1 (6 bases). The CDR3 loop reads CASSDYDRRCEQYF. The CDR3 nucleotides are TGCGCCAGCAGTGATTACGACAGGCGCTGCGAGCAGTACTTC.